These 23 T cell receptor beta chains came from one sample sequenced in a study of CD8 T cells in Susac syndrome. Random hexamers were used to reverse transcribe about 0.5 to 1 ug of RNA. TCRdb reanalysed the immunoSEQ multiplex PCR reads using MiXCR and keeps one entry per CDR3 protein. The sample has some 65,000 distinct CDR3 sequences; about 94% are singletons. Input material: CD8+ T cells from PBMCs. The receptors here all came from a human donor with multiple sclerosis.

V and J are TRBV7-3 and TRBJ2-7, with D unresolved. In germline, CDR1 is SGHTA, CDR2 FQGTGA. V lost 2 bases and J 5 bases, leaving 13 bases between the germline ends. The CDR3 runs 14 residues. This CDR3 is CASSLGKGANEQYF. The CDR3 bases are TGTGCCAGCAGCTTAGGGAAGGGCGCCAACGAGCAGTACTTC.

The J gene is TRBJ2-1, the V gene TRBV10-1; D is ambiguous. V lost 6 bases to trimming and J lost 7 bases, with 16 bases between them. Germline CDR1 and CDR2: WNHNN and SYGVQD (reference sequence). The CDR3 covers 14 residues. CDR3 nucleotide sequence: TGCGCCAGCAGCTCAACGAAGGGTCGGAATGAGCAGTTCTTC. Encoded protein: CASSSTKGRNEQFF.

V and J are TRBV5-1 and TRBJ2-3, with a weak D call TRBD1 (6 bases). This CDR3 is built from 11 residues. The germline CDR1 and CDR2 sequences are SGHRS and YFSETQ. Trimming removed 2 bases at V and 14 bases at J, with 12 bases between. This CDR3 reads CASSFGDKWYF. CDR3 DNA: TGCGCCAGCAGCTTTGGGGACAAATGGTATTTT.

The chain carries TRBV29-1 and TRBJ2-1, with 9 bases fitting TRBD2. Looked up from germline, CDR1 is SQVTM and CDR2 is ANQGSEA. The V segment lost 4 bases and the J segment 4 bases; nucleotides outside the gene matches: 5. The CDR3 totals 14 residues. The CDR3 is CSVGGLAGYNEQFF. In DNA, the CDR3 is TGCAGCGTTGGAGGGCTAGCGGGATACAATGAGCAGTTCTTC.

The V call is TRBV28, the J call TRBJ2-3, with 11 bases lining up with TRBD2. The junction had 2 bases not matched to a gene; V was cut back by 2 bases and J by 4 bases. The CDR3 is made up of 15 amino acids. Germline-derived CDR1 and CDR2 are MDHEN and SYDVKM. CDR3 sequence reads: CASSLTSGSPDTQYF. Here the CDR3 DNA reads TGTGCCAGCAGTTTAACTAGCGGGAGCCCAGATACGCAGTATTTT. Based on the CDR3 plus reference TRBV28 and TRBJ2-3, the full variable domain is DVKVTQSSRYLVKRTGEKVFLECVQDMDHENMFWYRQDPGLGLRLIYFSYDVKMKEKGDIPEGYSVSREKKERFSLILESASTNQTSMYLCASSLTSGSPDTQYFGPGTRLTVL.

The chain links TRBV9 to TRBJ2-7; TRBD1 aligns across 9 bases. Germline CDR1 SGDLS, CDR2 YYNGEE. The CDR3 runs 14 residues. Trimming removed 3 bases from V and 7 bases from J; junction bases left unmatched: 8. CDR3 coding DNA: TGTGCCAGCAGCGCCGGGACAGGGTCTGAAGAGCAGTACTTC. Its protein product is CASSAGTGSEEQYF.

This rearrangement joins TRBV27 to TRBJ1-1; 8 bases are shared with TRBD1. Germline lookup yields CDR1 MNHEY and CDR2 SMNVEV (reference sequence). Trimming removed 0 bases from V and 0 bases from J; junction bases left unmatched: 0. The CDR3 length is 15 residues. The CDR3 region is CASSLSGQVNTEAFF. CDR3 DNA sequence: TGTGCCAGCAGTTTATCGGGACAGGTGAACACTGAAGCTTTCTTT.

V and J are TRBV29-1 and TRBJ2-1; TRBD2 agrees at 8 bases. In germline, CDR1 is SQVTM, CDR2 ANQGSEA. V trimming: 2 bases; J trimming: 5 bases; junction bases outside the gene matches: 5. This CDR3 is built from 14 residues. CDR3 DNA: TGCAGCGTTGAATCTAGCGGGTTTAACAATGAGCAGTTCTTC. It specifies CSVESSGFNNEQFF.

The chain employs TRBV7-9 and TRBJ2-1; TRBD2 is a possible D gene (6 bases). The V gene lost 2 bases and the J gene lost 3 bases, with 11 bases spanning the gap. Germline V gene lookup returns CDR1 SEHNR and CDR2 FQNEAQ (reference sequence). This CDR3 spans 15 amino acids. The CDR3 DNA reads TGTGCCAGCAGCTTAACGGGACTCAGCTACAATGAGCAGTTCTTC. Translated, it gives CASSLTGLSYNEQFF.

V and J are TRBV3-1 and TRBJ2-1; D not resolved. Trimming pared 1 base from V and 0 bases from J, leaving 10 bases between. The CDR3 is 16 residues long. Per the germline V gene, CDR1 is LGHDT and CDR2 is YNNKEL (reference sequence). As DNA, the CDR3 is TGTGCCAGCAGCCAAGGTTATGACACCTCCTACAATGAGCAGTTCTTC. Its protein product is CASSQGYDTSYNEQFF.

The V and J genes are TRBV29-1 and TRBJ2-2; weak D call: TRBD1 (5 bases). V was shortened by 0 bases and J by 6 bases, with 8 bases between the two germline ends. CDR1 and CDR2 (germline): SQVTM, ANQGSEA. The length of the CDR3 is 13 residues. This CDR3 reads CSVEDRAAGELFF. The CDR3 DNA follows: TGCAGCGTTGAAGACAGGGCCGCCGGGGAGCTGTTTTTT.

The chain has TRBV2 and TRBJ2-3; D remains ambiguous. Deletions cut 2 bases from V and 8 bases from J, with 14 bases between. The CDR3 contains 14 residues. Germline V gene data show CDR1 as SNHLY and CDR2 as FYNNEI. CDR3 bases: TGTGCCAGCAGTGAATTCGGGCCACCGGGTACGCAGTATTTT. Translation: CASSEFGPPGTQYF.

Within the sample, this clonotype is medium-sized. The V and J genes are TRBV6-1 and TRBJ1-5; D is unclear. The CDR3 runs 15 residues. The V and J ends lost 5 bases and 5 bases respectively, with 16 bases between them. CDR1 and CDR2 from the germline V gene are MNHNS and SASEGT. This CDR3 is CASSPTSGWDQPQHF. DNA for the CDR3: TGTGCCAGCAGTCCAACATCAGGTTGGGATCAGCCCCAGCATTTT.

The genes are TRBV4-3 and TRBJ1-5, with 7 bases lining up with TRBD1. Germline trimming cut 0 bases from V and 6 bases from J; bases unmatched to any gene: 5. The length of the CDR3 is 15 residues. CDR1 is LGHNA, CDR2 YSLEER, per germline. The CDR3 spells CASSQDTGVSQPQHF. CDR3 nucleotides: TGCGCCAGCAGCCAAGATACAGGGGTGAGTCAGCCCCAGCATTTT.

This rearrangement joins TRBV29-1 to TRBJ2-2; D is tentatively TRBD1 or TRBD2 (5 bases each). The ends were cut back, 7 bases at V and 1 base at J, with 10 bases in the middle. CDR1 and CDR2 from the germline V gene are SQVTM and ANQGSEA. The CDR3 is made up of 13 amino acids. The CDR3 protein is CSAGTENTGELFF. The CDR3 DNA reads TGCAGCGCCGGGACGGAGAACACCGGGGAGCTGTTTTTT.

This clonotype has a single count. V and J are TRBV6-5 and TRBJ2-7, with D unclear. CDR3 length: 15 residues. V was clipped by 2 bases and J by 2 bases, with 13 bases between them. Germline-derived CDR1 and CDR2 are MNHEY and SVGAGI. In nucleotides, the CDR3 is TGTGCCAGCAGTTACCTCCAGGCAGCACCCTACGAGCAGTACTTC. This encodes CASSYLQAAPYEQYF.

The chain joins TRBV24-1 to TRBJ1-5, with D unclear. Germline-derived CDR1 and CDR2 are KGHDR and SFDVKD. The length of the CDR3 is 14 residues. Trimming stripped 5 bases from V and 6 bases from J, with 13 bases between. The CDR3 spells CATSVAGGGQPQHF. The DNA of the CDR3 is TGTGCCACCAGTGTCGCCGGCGGAGGTCAGCCCCAGCATTTT.

This sequence joins TRBV2 and TRBJ2-5, with 9 bases aligning to TRBD1. The ends lost 4 bases at V and 5 bases at J; junction bases unmatched: 8. CDR3 length: 15 residues. CDR1 and CDR2 (germline): SNHLY, FYNNEI. The CDR3 sequence is CASSVRTGEPETQYF. The CDR3 DNA reads TGTGCCAGCAGTGTCAGGACAGGGGAGCCGGAGACCCAGTACTTC.

This clonotype appeared a single time. V is TRBV6-5 and J is TRBJ1-3; 8 bases are a match to TRBD1. This CDR3 comprises 15 residues. Germline V lookup: CDR1 MNHEY, CDR2 SVGAGI. The trim removed 5 bases at V and 1 base at J, leaving 4 bases unmatched. DNA of the CDR3: TGTGCCAGCAGTCCTACAGGGGGTTCTGGAAACACCATATATTTT. Translated: CASSPTGGSGNTIYF.

V usage is TRBV9 and J usage is TRBJ2-7; tentatively, D is TRBD1 (6 bases). There are 15 residues in the CDR3. V shed 0 bases and J shed 0 bases, with 10 bases lying between them. Germline CDR1 is SGDLS and CDR2 is YYNGEE. In DNA form, the CDR3 reads TGTGCCAGCAGCGTAGGTCGGACAGCCTCCTACGAGCAGTACTTC. Protein: CASSVGRTASYEQYF.

The chain links TRBV27 to TRBJ2-3, with D unclear. From germline, CDR1 is MNHEY and CDR2 SMNVEV (reference sequence). Trimming pared 10 bases from V and 1 base from J, leaving 3 bases between. The CDR3 length is 10 residues. CDR3 amino acids: CATRTDTQYF. The DNA for the CDR3 is TGTGCCACCCGCACAGATACGCAGTATTTT.

J is TRBJ2-6 and V is TRBV29-1; perhaps TRBD1 as D (6 bases). Looked up from germline, CDR1 is SQVTM and CDR2 is ANQGSEA. The ends were cut back, 6 bases at V and 8 bases at J, with 8 bases in the middle. The CDR3 contains 11 residues. The DNA of the CDR3 is TGCAGCGTATGGGACACCAACGTCCTGACTTTC. Translated: CSVWDTNVLTF.

This chain links TRBV7-8 with TRBJ2-1; D is unresolved. Germline assignment: CDR1 SGHVS and CDR2 FQNEAQ. Trimming took off 0 bases at V and 10 bases at J, with 10 bases between the two ends. The CDR3 loop spans 13 amino acids. The CDR3 DNA reads as TGTGCCAGCAGCTTAGCCCCCCCTTTGGAGCAGTTCTTC. Translated, it gives CASSLAPPLEQFF.